A selection of T cell receptor beta chains follows, all from one sample in a study of regulatory T cells in long-lasting Graves disease. One entry per CDR3 protein results from TCRdb running MiXCR on the multiplex PCR reads. The sample records hundreds of thousands of distinct CDR3 sequences, about 16% being singletons. The same data also went into a second study, on T cells in Graves' hyperthyroidism and ophthalmopathy.

The source material was peripheral blood mononuclear cells (PBMCs), sampled at new diagnosis, from a patient treated with antithyroid drugs. The receptors here all came from a woman aged 40 to 65 with Graves disease. Both conserved end residues are trimmed from each CDR3.

V gene: TRBV19
CDR3 protein: ASSMERGGQNQPQH

V gene: TRBV5-6
CDR3 protein: ASSFGHRGTEAF

V gene: TRBV5-5
CDR3 protein: ASSSRVGTPEAYEQY

V gene: TRBV27
CDR3 protein: ASSYQGRDIQY

V gene: TRBV5-5
CDR3 protein: ASSSAPSETQY

V gene: TRBV2
CDR3 protein: ASRGLPNEKLF

V gene: TRBV11-2
CDR3 protein: ASSFGGSTDTQY

V gene: TRBV19
CDR3 protein: ASSMGPRAYEQY

V gene: TRBV20-1
CDR3 protein: SSSTDTQY

V gene: TRBV28
CDR3 protein: ASSDLRREGYT

V gene: TRBV9
CDR3 protein: ASSVGEQTYEQY

V gene: TRBV6-1
CDR3 protein: ASSPGGGSGNTIY

V gene: TRBV12-3/TRBV12-4
CDR3 protein: ASSPNTGKPF

V gene: TRBV27
CDR3 protein: ASSLSISGIYGYT

V gene: TRBV3-1
CDR3 protein: ASSLEGTSRY

V gene: TRBV6-9
CDR3 protein: ASSFRDRRLNQPQH

V gene: TRBV29-1
CDR3 protein: SVGGGLGYT

V gene: TRBV5-1
CDR3 protein: ASSSGQLTSGGINEQY

V gene: TRBV12-3/TRBV12-4
CDR3 protein: ASRPGVEKLF

V gene: TRBV3-1
CDR3 protein: ASSQRVNTEAF

V gene: TRBV20-1
CDR3 protein: SARSRGGRTDTQY

V gene: TRBV5-5
CDR3 protein: ASSRPRTGSPLDGGYT

V gene: TRBV11-2
CDR3 protein: ASSLDYKSGTENTEAF

V gene: TRBV30
CDR3 protein: AWSRGLGSNQPQH

V gene: TRBV3-1
CDR3 protein: ASSQGGGRETQY

V gene: TRBV12-3/TRBV12-4
CDR3 protein: ASRRRQGNEKLF

V gene: TRBV6-1
CDR3 protein: ASSNAVNYGYT

V gene: TRBV12-5
CDR3 protein: ASGFSQWMVNQPQH

V gene: TRBV20-1
CDR3 protein: SAALTLPRVDTQY